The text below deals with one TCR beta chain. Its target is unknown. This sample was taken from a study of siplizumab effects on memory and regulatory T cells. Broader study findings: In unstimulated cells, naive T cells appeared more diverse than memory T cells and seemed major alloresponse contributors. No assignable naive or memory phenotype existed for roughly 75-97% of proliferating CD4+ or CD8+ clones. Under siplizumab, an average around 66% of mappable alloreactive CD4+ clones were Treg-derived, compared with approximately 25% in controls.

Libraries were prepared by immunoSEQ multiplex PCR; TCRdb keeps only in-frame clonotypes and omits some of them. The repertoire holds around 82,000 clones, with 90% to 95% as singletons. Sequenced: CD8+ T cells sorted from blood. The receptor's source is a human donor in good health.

CDR3 in amino acids: CASNRVGLWFF. CDR3 coding DNA: TGTGCCAGCAACCGCGTTGGGCTCTGGTTCTTC. The rearrangement uses TRBV6-1 and TRBJ2-1; no clear D gene. The CDR3 has 11 residues. Trimming left V 7 bases short and J 15 bases short, with 16 bases between. Germline values: CDR1 MNHNS, CDR2 SASEGT.